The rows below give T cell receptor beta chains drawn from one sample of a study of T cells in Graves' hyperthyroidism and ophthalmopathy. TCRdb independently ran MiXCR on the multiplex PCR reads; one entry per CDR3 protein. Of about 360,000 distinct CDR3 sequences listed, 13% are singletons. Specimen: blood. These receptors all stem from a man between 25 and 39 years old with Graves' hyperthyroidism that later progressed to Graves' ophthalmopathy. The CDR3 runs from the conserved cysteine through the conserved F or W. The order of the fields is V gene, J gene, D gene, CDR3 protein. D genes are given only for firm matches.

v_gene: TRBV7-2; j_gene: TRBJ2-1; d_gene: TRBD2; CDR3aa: CASSSTSGPPYNEQFF
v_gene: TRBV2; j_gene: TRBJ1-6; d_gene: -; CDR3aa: CASSEAHRTLNSPLHF
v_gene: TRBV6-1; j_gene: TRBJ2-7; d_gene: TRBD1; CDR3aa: CASIEEDRGPYEQYF
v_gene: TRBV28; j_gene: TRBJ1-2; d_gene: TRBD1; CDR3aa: CASGSGTEGGYTF
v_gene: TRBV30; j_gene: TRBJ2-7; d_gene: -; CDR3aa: CAWSVRVGVEQYF
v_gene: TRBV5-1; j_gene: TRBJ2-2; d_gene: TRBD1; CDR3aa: CASSFGDRVGGELFF
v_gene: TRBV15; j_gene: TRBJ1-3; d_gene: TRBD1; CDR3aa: CATRRQGSGNTIYF
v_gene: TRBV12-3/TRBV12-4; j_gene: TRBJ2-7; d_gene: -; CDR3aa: CASSLGRGSYEQYF
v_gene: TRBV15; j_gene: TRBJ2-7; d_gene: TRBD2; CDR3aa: CATSNGLAGVEQYF
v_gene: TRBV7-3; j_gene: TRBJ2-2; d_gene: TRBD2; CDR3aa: CASSPTSAVDTGELFF
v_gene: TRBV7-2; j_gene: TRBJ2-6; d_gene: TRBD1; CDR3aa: CASSQQGAQSGANVLTF
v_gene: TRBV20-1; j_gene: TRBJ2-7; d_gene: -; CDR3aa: CSARAPISEQYF
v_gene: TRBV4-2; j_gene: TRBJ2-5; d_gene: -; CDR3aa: CASSTVAGTQETQYF
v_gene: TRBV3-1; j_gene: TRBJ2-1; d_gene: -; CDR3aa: CASSQMGNEQFF
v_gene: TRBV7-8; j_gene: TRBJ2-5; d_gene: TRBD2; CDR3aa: CASSLSTSGALRETQYF
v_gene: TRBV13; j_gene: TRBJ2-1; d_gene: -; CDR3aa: CASSLTVQDIYNEQFF
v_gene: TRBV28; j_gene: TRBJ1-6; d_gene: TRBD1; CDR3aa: CASSLPGQGAASSYNSPLHF
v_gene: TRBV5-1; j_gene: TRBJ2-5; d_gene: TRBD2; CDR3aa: CASSLGTSGGPETQYF
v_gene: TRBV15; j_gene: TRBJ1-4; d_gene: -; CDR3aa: CATSRVTAGPNNEKLFF
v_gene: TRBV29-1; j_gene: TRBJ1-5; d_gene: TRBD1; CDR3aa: CSVVGQGQNQPQHF
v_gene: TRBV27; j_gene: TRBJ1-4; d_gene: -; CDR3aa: CASSDQGQANEKLFF
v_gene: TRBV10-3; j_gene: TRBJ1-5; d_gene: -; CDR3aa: CAISEKDGDQPQHF
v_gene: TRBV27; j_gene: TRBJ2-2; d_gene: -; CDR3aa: CASSLTPTGELFF
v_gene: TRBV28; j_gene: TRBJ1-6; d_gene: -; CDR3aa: CASSLRPETLPLHF
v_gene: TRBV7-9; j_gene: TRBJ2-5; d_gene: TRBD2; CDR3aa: CASSLLGLAAKETQYF
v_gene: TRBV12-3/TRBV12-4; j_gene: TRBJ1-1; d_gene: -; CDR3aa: CASSFGPARAFF
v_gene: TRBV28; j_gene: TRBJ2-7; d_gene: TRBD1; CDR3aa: CASNLKSGQGAKGEQYF
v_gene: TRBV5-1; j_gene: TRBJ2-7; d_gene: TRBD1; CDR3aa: CASHSGGTGGSYEQYF
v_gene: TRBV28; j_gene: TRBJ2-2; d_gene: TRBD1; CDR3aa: CASSPGQGGLNTGELFF
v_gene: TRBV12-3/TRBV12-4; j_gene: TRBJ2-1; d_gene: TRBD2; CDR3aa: CANKTTSGGAGTYNEQFF
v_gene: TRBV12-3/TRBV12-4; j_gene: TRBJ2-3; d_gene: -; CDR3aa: CASSFGRGQSTQYF
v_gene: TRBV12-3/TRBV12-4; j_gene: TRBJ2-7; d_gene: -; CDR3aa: CASSGRKYEQYF
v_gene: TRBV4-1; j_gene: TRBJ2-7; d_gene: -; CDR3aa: CASSQVRDYEQYF
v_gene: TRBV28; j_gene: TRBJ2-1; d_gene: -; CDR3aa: CASSLTRNEQFF
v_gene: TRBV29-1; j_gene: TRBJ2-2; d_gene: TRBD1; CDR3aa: CSVETGDTGELFF
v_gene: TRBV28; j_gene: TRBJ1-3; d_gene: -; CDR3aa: CASSFGRRPGNTIYF
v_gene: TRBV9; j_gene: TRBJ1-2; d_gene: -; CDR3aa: CASSVGRGPSGYTF
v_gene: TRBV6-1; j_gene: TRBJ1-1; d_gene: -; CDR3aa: CASSYGDYTEAFF
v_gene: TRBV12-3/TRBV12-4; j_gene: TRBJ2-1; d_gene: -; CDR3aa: CASSLGFRIGVSEQFF
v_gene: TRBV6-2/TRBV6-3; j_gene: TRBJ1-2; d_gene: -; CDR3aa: CASTRGGANYGYTF
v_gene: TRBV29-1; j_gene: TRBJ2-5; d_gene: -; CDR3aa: CSVEGVAGETQYF
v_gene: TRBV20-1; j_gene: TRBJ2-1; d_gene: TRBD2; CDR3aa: CSARGTSGGRNEQFF
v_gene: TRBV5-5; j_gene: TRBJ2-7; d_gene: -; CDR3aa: CASREWGYEQYF
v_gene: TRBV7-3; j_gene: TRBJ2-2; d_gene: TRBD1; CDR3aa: CASSSRWGQGTGELFF
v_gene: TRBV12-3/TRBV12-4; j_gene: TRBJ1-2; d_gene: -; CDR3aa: CEVGPAHGGYTF
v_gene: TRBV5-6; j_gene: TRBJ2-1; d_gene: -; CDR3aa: CASKQGSYNEQFF
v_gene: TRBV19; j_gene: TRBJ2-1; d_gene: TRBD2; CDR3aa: CASSMGLAGGFLYNEQFF
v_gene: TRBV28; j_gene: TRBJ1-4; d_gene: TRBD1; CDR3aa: CASSLYGQGRLKGKLFF
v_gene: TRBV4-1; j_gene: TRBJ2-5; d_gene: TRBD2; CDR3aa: CASSQSVAGAEETQYF
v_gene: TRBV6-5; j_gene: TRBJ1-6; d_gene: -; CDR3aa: CASSYATLGDDSPLHF